This is a list of T cell receptor beta chains from one sample in a study of shared clonotypes between healthy human individuals. Assay used: immunoSEQ multiplex PCR; TCRdb lists only in-frame clones, some missing. In the table there are 1,500,000 or so clones, roughly 95% of which are singletons. The source material was naive CD4+ T cells sorted from blood. The receptor source for this set is a man aged 30-40 years in good health. Each CDR3 is given with its conserved first and last residue. A D gene is named only where the DNA matches it firmly. Part of the rows lack a size; the others show once, few, many or a class for expanded clones.

V	D	J	size	CDR3	DNA
TRBV19	NA	TRBJ2-1	once	CASSATRRSSEQFF	TGTGCCAGTAGTGCGACTAGAAGATCGAGTGAGCAGTTCTTC
TRBV5-1	TRBD1	TRBJ2-1	NA	CASSLGLTGFNEQFF	TGCGCCAGCAGCTTGGGCCTGACAGGGTTCAATGAGCAGTTCTTC
TRBV28	TRBD1	TRBJ1-5	NA	CASRMTGRNQPQHF	TGTGCCAGCAGGATGACAGGGCGCAATCAGCCCCAGCATTTT
TRBV11-2	TRBD1	TRBJ2-5	NA	CASSYRGPRETQYF	TGTGCCAGCAGCTACAGGGGGCCGAGGGAGACCCAGTACTTC
TRBV10-3	NA	TRBJ1-5	few	CAISDAGVNQPQHF	TGTGCCATCTCGGATGCGGGGGTCAATCAGCCCCAGCATTTT
TRBV5-1	NA	TRBJ1-2	NA	CASSLGTPGNYGYTF	TGCGCCAGCAGCTTGGGGACACCGGGTAACTATGGCTACACCTTC
TRBV11-3	NA	TRBJ1-2	once	CASSPTGYVGYTF	TGTGCCAGCAGCCCCACAGGGTACGTTGGCTACACCTTC
TRBV2	NA	TRBJ1-1	NA	CASRGGLNTEAFF	TGTGCCAGCAGGGGGGGATTGAACACTGAAGCTTTCTTT
TRBV27	TRBD1	TRBJ2-3	NA	CASSSQTGYRDTQYF	TGTGCCAGCAGTTCTCAGACAGGGTATAGAGATACGCAGTATTTT
TRBV27	TRBD1	TRBJ1-4	NA	CASSLSGQGSGKLFF	TGTGCCAGCAGTTTATCAGGACAGGGGTCCGGAAAACTGTTTTTT
TRBV7-9	TRBD1	TRBJ1-1	NA	CASSLATGGPGTFF	TGTGCCAGCAGCTTAGCGACAGGGGGCCCGGGGACTTTCTTT
TRBV18	NA	TRBJ2-3	NA	CASSPVTATSTDTQYF	TGTGCCAGCTCACCCGTGACGGCGACTTCCACAGATACGCAGTATTTT
TRBV23-1	TRBD2	TRBJ2-5	NA	CASSQSLTSGSVTQETQYF	TGCGCCAGCAGTCAATCGTTAACTAGCGGGAGTGTCACACAAGAGACCCAGTACTTC
TRBV5-5	TRBD2	TRBJ2-7	NA	CASSLASGGYEQYF	TGTGCCAGCAGCTTGGCTAGCGGAGGGTACGAGCAGTACTTC
TRBV25-1	NA	TRBJ2-7	NA	CASKVSNMGEQYF	TGTGCCAGCAAAGTATCAAATATGGGGGAGCAGTACTTC
TRBV11-2	TRBD2	TRBJ2-7	NA	CASSSPSGTPLYEQYF	TGTGCCAGCAGCTCGCCTAGCGGGACTCCACTTTACGAGCAGTACTTC
TRBV7-2	NA	TRBJ1-4	NA	CASGGERNEKLFF	TGTGCCAGCGGCGGTGAGAGGAATGAAAAACTGTTTTTT
TRBV5-1	TRBD2	TRBJ2-1	NA	CASSSVGLAGGRSSYNEQFF	TGCGCCAGCAGCTCCGTGGGACTAGCGGGAGGTCGCAGCTCCTACAATGAGCAGTTCTTC
TRBV6-5	NA	TRBJ1-4	NA	CASRTGTANEKLFF	TGTGCCAGCAGAACTGGGACGGCTAATGAAAAACTGTTTTTT
TRBV28	TRBD1	TRBJ1-5	NA	CASITGGSNQPQHF	TGTGCCAGCATTACAGGGGGAAGCAATCAGCCCCAGCATTTT
TRBV7-2	NA	TRBJ1-5	NA	CASSLNNQPQHF	TGTGCCAGCAGCCTCAACAATCAGCCCCAGCATTTT
TRBV7-2	NA	TRBJ1-1	NA	CASSFKQGTEAFF	TGTGCCAGCAGCTTTAAACAGGGAACTGAAGCTTTCTTT
TRBV5-5	NA	TRBJ1-3	NA	CASSLGGRGGNTIYF	TGTGCCAGCAGCTTGGGGGGCCGGGGAGGAAACACCATATATTTT
TRBV7-9	NA	TRBJ2-6	NA	CASSVPDPGANVLTF	TGTGCCAGCAGCGTCCCTGATCCTGGGGCCAACGTCCTGACTTTC
TRBV10-1	TRBD2	TRBJ2-2	NA	CASSPHLAGGLDGELFF	TGCGCCAGCAGTCCCCATCTAGCGGGAGGTTTGGACGGGGAGCTGTTTTTT
TRBV5-4	NA	TRBJ2-7	NA	CASSLSAVSYEQYF	TGTGCCAGCAGCTTGTCGGCGGTCTCCTACGAGCAGTACTTC
TRBV6-1	NA	TRBJ1-1	NA	CASSEVSEAFF	TGTGCCAGCAGTGAAGTATCTGAAGCTTTCTTT
TRBV19	NA	TRBJ2-5	NA	CASSIDPRDPARTQYF	TGTGCCAGTAGTATAGATCCTCGGGACCCAGCCAGGACCCAGTACTTC
TRBV4-3	TRBD2	TRBJ2-1	NA	CASSPNGAGAGPYNEQFF	TGCGCCAGCAGCCCCAACGGTGCGGGAGCGGGTCCTTACAATGAGCAGTTCTTC
TRBV7-9	NA	TRBJ2-1	NA	CASSFWDFSAGIYNEQFF	TGTGCCAGCAGCTTCTGGGACTTTAGCGCGGGGATTTACAATGAGCAGTTCTTC
TRBV9	NA	TRBJ2-5	few	CASSVGGETQYF	TGTGCCAGCAGCGTAGGGGGGGAGACCCAGTACTTC
TRBV15	TRBD1	TRBJ1-2	NA	CATSTNRGRWNGYTF	TGTGCCACCAGCACCAACAGGGGCCGGTGGAATGGCTACACCTTC
TRBV27	NA	TRBJ2-7	NA	CASSAIGQPSYEQYF	TGTGCCAGCAGTGCCATCGGACAGCCCTCCTACGAGCAGTACTTC
TRBV28	NA	TRBJ1-3	NA	CASSVFPERTHGNTIYF	TGTGCCAGCAGTGTCTTTCCGGAGAGGACTCACGGAAACACCATATATTTT
TRBV5-1	NA	TRBJ2-5	NA	CASQPEAVAETQYF	TGCGCCAGCCAACCGGAGGCGGTAGCTGAGACCCAGTACTTC
TRBV11-2	NA	TRBJ2-7	NA	CASSLGGPGEQYF	TGTGCCAGCAGCTTAGGCGGACCCGGCGAGCAGTACTTC
TRBV28	NA	TRBJ1-2	NA	CASSSGGYTF	TGTGCCAGCAGTTCGGGTGGCTACACCTTC
TRBV29-1	TRBD2	TRBJ2-7	NA	CSVLTSGRAFEQYF	TGCAGCGTTCTAACTAGCGGGAGGGCCTTTGAGCAGTACTTC
TRBV7-6	NA	TRBJ1-4	NA	CASSRINEKLFF	TGTGCCAGCAGCCGGATTAATGAAAAACTGTTTTTT
TRBV7-2	NA	TRBJ1-2	NA	CASSLTLSHGYTF	TGTGCCAGCAGCTTAACACTATCGCACGGCTACACCTTC
TRBV9	NA	TRBJ1-2	NA	CASSVGGVEGGYTF	TGTGCCAGCAGCGTCGGGGGGGTCGAGGGTGGCTACACCTTC
TRBV5-1	NA	TRBJ2-1	NA	CASMADSSYNEQFF	TGCGCCAGCATGGCGGATAGCTCCTACAATGAGCAGTTCTTC
TRBV5-1	NA	TRBJ2-1	NA	CASSSEWGAYNEQFF	TGCGCCAGCAGCTCCGAATGGGGAGCTTACAATGAGCAGTTCTTC
TRBV30	NA	TRBJ1-2	NA	CAWSPDSYGYTF	TGTGCCTGGAGTCCGGACAGCTATGGCTACACCTTC
TRBV5-1	NA	TRBJ2-5	NA	CASSSGRAAGETQYF	TGCGCCAGCAGCTCGGGGCGGGCGGCCGGCGAGACCCAGTACTTC